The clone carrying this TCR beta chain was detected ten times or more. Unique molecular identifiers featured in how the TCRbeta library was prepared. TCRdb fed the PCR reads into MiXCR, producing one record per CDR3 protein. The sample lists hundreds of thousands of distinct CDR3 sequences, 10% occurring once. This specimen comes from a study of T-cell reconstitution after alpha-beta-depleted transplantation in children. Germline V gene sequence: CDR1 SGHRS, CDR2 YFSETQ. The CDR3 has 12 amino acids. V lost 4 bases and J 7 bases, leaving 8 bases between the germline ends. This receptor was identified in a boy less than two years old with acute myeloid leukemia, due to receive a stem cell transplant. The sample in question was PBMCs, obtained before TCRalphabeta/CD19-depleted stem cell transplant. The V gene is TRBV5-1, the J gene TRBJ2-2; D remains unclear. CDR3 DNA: TGCGCCAGCAGCCAGATCGGCGGGGAGCTGTTTTTT. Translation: CASSQIGGELFF.